The clone carrying this T cell receptor (beta chain) is a singleton in its sample. What it binds is unknown. This entry comes from a study of cytomegalovirus exposure and HLA in healthy donors. Trimming removed 3 bases from V and 1 base from J; junction bases left unmatched: 11. The CDR3 has 17 residues. The germline gives CDR1 MGHRA, CDR2 YSYEKL. The PCR employed 60 Vbeta primers together with 13 Jbeta primers. The assay was immunoSEQ multiplex PCR, and TCRdb's table has in-frame clones only and misses some. The sample includes tens of thousands of clones, nearly 80% of them seen just once. Study-wide results and caveats: Later work found that TCR association rates differed between HLA loci; DRB1 had the most and HLA-C the fewest. According to an earlier analysis, most TCR beta V segments yielded productive rearrangements about 90% or about 30% of the time.

The chain employs TRBV4-1 and TRBJ2-7, with 8 bases fitting TRBD1. Material: PBMCs. The receptor was derived from a woman aged 40-49 years in good health and CMV-seronegative. The CDR3 region has the DNA TGCGCCAGCAGCCAGAGAGACTTGAGACAGGGGTCCTACGAGCAGTACTTC. This sequence encodes CASSQRDLRQGSYEQYF.